The 30 T cell receptor beta chains listed next were all sequenced from one sample in a study of identical twins. Each CDR3 protein gets one entry after TCRdb re-called the 5' RACE reads with MiXCR. The sample has hundreds of thousands of distinct CDR3 sequences; 18% are singletons. These data also featured in a second study, about T cells expressing NK-cell markers.

Sequenced material: PBMCs. The receptors stem from a young woman in good health.

This clonotype was found many times. V and J are TRBV3-1 and TRBJ2-3, with 10 bases identical to TRBD1. Trimming at V came to 1 base and at J to 0 bases, leaving 1 base not matched to a gene. This CDR3 contains 16 residues. Germline CDR1 LGHDT, CDR2 YNNKEL (reference sequence). CDR3 DNA: TGTGCCAGCAGCCAAGCGGGACAGGGGAGCACAGATACGCAGTATTTT. As protein: CASSQAGQGSTDTQYF.

This chain connects TRBV9 to TRBJ2-7; D is perhaps TRBD1 or TRBD2 (5 bases each). Germline values: CDR1 SGDLS, CDR2 YYNGEE. The ends were cut back, 0 bases at V and 3 bases at J, with 10 bases in the middle. CDR3 length: 14 residues. The CDR3 here is CASSVDEGNYEQYF. The CDR3 bases are TGTGCCAGCAGCGTAGATGAGGGGAACTACGAGCAGTACTTC.

The chain uses TRBV9 and TRBJ2-3, with TRBD2 identical over 7 bases. Germline V CDR1 and CDR2: SGDLS, YYNGEE. The CDR3 has 16 residues. J was trimmed by 2 bases and V by 0 bases; bases with no gene match: 6. Written as DNA, the CDR3 is TGTGCCAGCAGCGTAGGCCCTAGCGGAGCCACAGATACGCAGTATTTT. Residues: CASSVGPSGATDTQYF.

A few counts support this clonotype. Sequence at one end of the junction differs from germline and may be a read error. The CDR3 DNA is TGTGCCAGCAGCCAGGGATATCGGCTCTTC. It yields the protein CASSQGYRLF. This rearrangement joins TRBV5-7 to TRBJ2-1, with a tentative D call TRBD1 (5 bases). TRBV5-7 carries the ORF label, with uncertain function. The length of the CDR3 is 10 residues.

The chain combines TRBV18 with TRBJ2-3; TRBD1 agrees at 8 bases. The germline V gene has CDR1 KGHSH and CDR2 LQKENI. The trim removed 0 bases at V and 4 bases at J, leaving 3 bases unmatched. The CDR3 runs to 15 residues. CDR3 residues: CASSPPRTGSDTQYF. For the CDR3, the DNA is TGTGCCAGCTCACCACCAAGGACAGGGTCAGATACGCAGTATTTT.

The chain couples TRBV7-9 to TRBJ1-1, with D unresolved. Trimming pared 5 bases from V and 3 bases from J, leaving 16 bases between. The CDR3 is made up of 15 amino acids. CDR1 is SEHNR, CDR2 FQNEAQ, per germline (reference sequence). In DNA form, the CDR3 reads TGTGCCAGCAGCCTAGGCGAGGTCGTGGACACTGAAGCTTTCTTT. It specifies CASSLGEVVDTEAFF.

V and J are TRBV12-3 or TRBV12-4 and TRBJ2-7, with D unresolved. The CDR3 has 14 residues. Trimming shortened V by 5 bases and J by 7 bases, and 18 bases separated the two germline ends. The CDR3 is CASSPTTLPREQYF. The CDR3, as DNA: TGTGCCAGCAGTCCCACTACCCTCCCGCGGGAGCAGTACTTC.

This clonotype turned up a few times. CDR3 loop: CSPQGIYNEQFF. CDR3 coding DNA: TGCAGCCCACAGGGAATATACAATGAGCAGTTCTTC. V usage is TRBV20-1 and J usage is TRBJ2-1, with D perhaps TRBD1 (6 bases). Germline V gene sequence: CDR1 DFQATT, CDR2 SNEGSKA (reference sequence). The CDR3 covers 12 residues.

J is TRBJ2-3 and V is TRBV3-1; TRBD2 agrees at 15 bases. V lost 1 base to trimming and J lost 4 bases; unmatched junction nucleotides: 6. CDR1 and CDR2 from the germline V gene are LGHDT and YNNKEL (reference sequence). The CDR3 has 18 residues. The CDR3 reads CASSQGWTSGGAADTQYF. In DNA, the CDR3 is TGTGCCAGCAGCCAAGGTTGGACTAGCGGGGGGGCCGCAGATACGCAGTATTTT.

The chain is built from TRBV20-1 and TRBJ1-4; unclear D gene. V was clipped by 0 bases and J by 0 bases, with 11 bases between them. Germline CDR1 is DFQATT and CDR2 is SNEGSKA (reference sequence). The CDR3 contains 16 residues. CDR3 region: CSARDFRAATNEKLFF. The CDR3 DNA is TGCAGTGCTAGAGATTTCCGGGCAGCAACTAATGAAAAACTGTTTTTT.

This clonotype was detected only a few times. The chain has TRBV11-2 and TRBJ2-3; possibly TRBD2 for D (6 bases). CDR1 is SGHAT and CDR2 is FQNNGV in the germline V gene. Trimming stripped 5 bases from V and 5 bases from J, with 14 bases between. The CDR3 has 14 amino acids. This CDR3 is CASSPSGSGDTQYF. The CDR3 DNA follows: TGTGCCAGCAGCCCCTCTGGTAGCGGAGATACGCAGTATTTT.

The CDR3 nucleotides read TGTGCCAGCACCTGGACAGCGAACACCGGGGAGCTGTTTTTT. Translated: CASTWTANTGELFF. The chain links TRBV12-3 or TRBV12-4 to TRBJ2-2; D may be TRBD1 (6 bases). The CDR3 covers 14 residues. Trimming pared 7 bases from V and 0 bases from J, leaving 9 bases between.

The CDR3 region has the DNA TGTGCCAGCAGCTTCCCTGGCTGGGGTTGGGAGACCCAGTACTTC. This sequence encodes CASSFPGWGWETQYF. The rearrangement uses TRBV7-2 and TRBJ2-5; D unclear. The germline gives CDR1 SGHTA, CDR2 FQGNSA. The CDR3 runs 15 residues. The ends were cut back, 3 bases at V and 5 bases at J, with 16 bases in the middle.

V is TRBV6-1 and J is TRBJ1-1; D is uncertain. The CDR3 sequence is 14 residues long. From germline, CDR1 is MNHNS and CDR2 SASEGT. V lost 8 bases to trimming and J lost 3 bases, with 16 bases between them. CDR3 in amino acids: CASGLGSGYTEAFF. DNA for the CDR3: TGTGCCAGCGGCCTCGGATCGGGGTACACTGAAGCTTTCTTT.

This clonotype was counted once. The chain carries TRBV12-3 or TRBV12-4 and TRBJ2-7; D unresolved. This CDR3 contains 15 residues. V was shortened by 5 bases and J by 6 bases, with 20 bases between the two germline ends. CDR3 nucleotide sequence: TGTGCCAGCAGTCAACACGAGGCGAGCGCGGTCGAGCAGTACTTC. It encodes CASSQHEASAVEQYF.

This chain connects TRBV18 to TRBJ1-6, with D unclear. The CDR3 contains 14 residues. Germline CDR1 KGHSH, CDR2 LQKENI. Trimming pared 2 bases from V and 8 bases from J, leaving 10 bases between. The CDR3 reads CASSPGVPDSPLHF. DNA for the CDR3: TGTGCCAGCTCACCAGGGGTTCCGGATTCACCCCTCCACTTT.

This clonotype was counted between two and nine times. The rearrangement links TRBV12-3 or TRBV12-4 to TRBJ2-2, with D hard to call. V dropped 0 bases and J dropped 0 bases, with 8 bases sitting between them. The CDR3 is 16 residues long. The CDR3 sequence: CASSLARPPNTGELFF. CDR3 DNA sequence: TGTGCCAGCAGTTTAGCGCGCCCTCCGAACACCGGGGAGCTGTTTTTT.

The genes are TRBV5-1 and TRBJ2-1; possibly TRBD2 for D (6 bases). Per germline, CDR1 SGHRS and CDR2 YFSETQ. V was trimmed by 0 bases and J by 7 bases, leaving 14 bases between them. The CDR3 loop spans 15 amino acids. Here the CDR3 reads CASSLAGVGPNEQFF. The CDR3 bases are TGCGCCAGCAGCTTGGCGGGGGTCGGGCCGAATGAGCAGTTCTTC.

The chain couples TRBV6-2 or TRBV6-3 to TRBJ2-7; TRBD2 agrees at 8 bases. The CDR3 consists of 16 residues. Looked up from germline, CDR1 is MNHEY and CDR2 is SVGEGT. The ends lost 5 bases at V and 3 bases at J; junction bases unmatched: 12. CDR3 nucleotides: TGTGCCAGCAGTCGCCGGACCGGGACTAGTATCTACGAGCAGTACTTC. This gives the protein CASSRRTGTSIYEQYF.

V gene TRBV27 combines with J gene TRBJ1-1; perhaps TRBD1 as D (5 bases). The V end was cut by 0 bases, the J end by 3 bases, with 11 bases between. The CDR3 has 15 amino acids. Germline V gives CDR1 MNHEY, CDR2 SMNVEV (reference sequence). The CDR3 reads CASSLSMGGYTEAFF. DNA for the CDR3: TGTGCCAGCAGTTTATCGATGGGGGGATACACTGAAGCTTTCTTT.

The sample holds one count of this clonotype. The chain uses TRBV29-1 and TRBJ2-6, with D maybe TRBD1 (5 bases). Trimming removed 3 bases at V and 2 bases at J, with 8 bases between. Germline CDR1 is SQVTM and CDR2 is ANQGSEA. The CDR3 has 14 residues. CDR3 protein: CSVDLGAGANVLTF. In DNA form, the CDR3 reads TGCAGCGTTGATCTAGGGGCTGGGGCCAACGTCCTGACTTTC.

The sample holds many counts of this clonotype. The J gene is TRBJ2-3, the V gene TRBV20-1; 9 nucleotides agree with TRBD2. The germline gives CDR1 DFQATT, CDR2 SNEGSKA (reference sequence). CDR3 size: 13 residues. V lost 5 bases and J lost 4; bases outside the gene matches: 4. The DNA for the CDR3 is TGCAGTGCTCCCCGGACTAGCGCAGATACGCAGTATTTT. Amino acids: CSAPRTSADTQYF.

V and J are TRBV2 and TRBJ2-2; no firm D call. The CDR3 length is 16 residues. Trimming took 6 bases from V and 1 from J, leaving 15 bases between them. Germline CDR1 SNHLY, CDR2 FYNNEI. The chain's CDR3 is CASRGNTVGNTGELFF. The DNA for the CDR3 is TGTGCCAGCAGGGGGAACACGGTCGGGAACACCGGGGAGCTGTTTTTT.

Many counts were recorded for this clonotype. The chain couples TRBV20-1 to TRBJ1-6; 7 bases match TRBD1. The CDR3 contains 14 residues. CDR1 DFQATT and CDR2 SNEGSKA come from the germline V gene (reference sequence). V shed 4 bases, J shed 7 bases, and the junction held 7 bases outside the gene matches. The CDR3 protein is CSAMETGVNSPLHF. CDR3 sequence (DNA): TGCAGTGCTATGGAAACAGGGGTGAATTCACCCCTCCACTTT.

This clonotype has only a few counts. The chain links TRBV12-5 to TRBJ2-3; 9 nucleotides agree with TRBD1. The V gene's germline CDR1 is LGHNT and CDR2 FRNRAP. Losses at the gene ends were 5 bases for V and 5 bases for J; bases not matched to a gene: 8. This CDR3 spans 15 amino acids. The CDR3 DNA reads as TGTGCTAGTGGTCCCGGGACAGGGTTTGGAGATACGCAGTATTTT. Protein product: CASGPGTGFGDTQYF.

This clonotype was picked up a small number of times. This rearrangement joins TRBV19 to TRBJ2-3, with TRBD2 matching over 7 bases. The CDR3 covers 15 residues. Trimming took 4 bases from V and 0 from J; bases not matched to a gene: 4. Looked up from germline, CDR1 is LNHDA and CDR2 is SQIVND (reference sequence). The DNA of the CDR3 is TGTGCCAGTAGTACTAGCGGCTATAGCACAGATACGCAGTATTTT. It is translated as CASSTSGYSTDTQYF. The full variable domain, in which reference TRBV19 and TRBJ2-3 provide the parts outside the CDR3, is DGGITQSPKYLFRKEGQNVTLSCEQNLNHDAMYWYRQDPGQGLRLIYYSQIVNDFQKGDIAEGYSVSREKKESFPLTVTSAQKNPTAFYLCASSTSGYSTDTQYFGPGTRLTVL.

The table lists this clonotype with a few counts. V is TRBV2 and J is TRBJ2-7, with TRBD2 identical over 7 bases. The CDR3 consists of 13 residues. Germline CDR1 is SNHLY and CDR2 is FYNNEI. With 4 bases clipped from V and 5 bases from J, the junction kept 5 bases outside the gene matches. The CDR3 bases are TGTGCCAGCAGTGTAGGGAGGGGCCACGAGCAGTACTTC. The encoded protein is CASSVGRGHEQYF.

V and J are TRBV7-9 and TRBJ2-7, with no clear D. Between the trimmed V and J ends, which lost 5 bases and 5 bases, there was a span of 19 bases. The germline V gene encodes CDR1 SEHNR and CDR2 FQNEAQ (reference sequence). This CDR3 is 15 amino acids long. The CDR3 sequence is CASSRFGPSGDEQYF. CDR3 in DNA: TGTGCCAGCAGCCGGTTTGGCCCCTCGGGTGACGAGCAGTACTTC.

The chain recombines TRBV6-1 with TRBJ2-2; the D is unclear. The V end lost 8 bases, the J end lost 2 bases, and 9 bases lay between the germline ends. The CDR3 covers 13 residues. The germline V gene has CDR1 MNHNS and CDR2 SASEGT. The CDR3 DNA sequence: TGTGCCAGCTTCTCAGGCAACACCGGGGAGCTGTTTTTT. The encoded protein is CASFSGNTGELFF.

In its sample, this clonotype was seen many times. The chain joins TRBV6-6 to TRBJ1-1, with TRBD1 as a possible D gene (6 bases). Germline V gene lookup returns CDR1 MNHNY and CDR2 SVGAGI (reference sequence). V lost 7 bases, J lost 1 base, and 13 bases lay in between. There are 14 residues in the CDR3. The DNA for the CDR3 is TGTGCCAGCAAGGAGGGGGTCCGGAACACTGAAGCTTTCTTT. Protein: CASKEGVRNTEAFF.